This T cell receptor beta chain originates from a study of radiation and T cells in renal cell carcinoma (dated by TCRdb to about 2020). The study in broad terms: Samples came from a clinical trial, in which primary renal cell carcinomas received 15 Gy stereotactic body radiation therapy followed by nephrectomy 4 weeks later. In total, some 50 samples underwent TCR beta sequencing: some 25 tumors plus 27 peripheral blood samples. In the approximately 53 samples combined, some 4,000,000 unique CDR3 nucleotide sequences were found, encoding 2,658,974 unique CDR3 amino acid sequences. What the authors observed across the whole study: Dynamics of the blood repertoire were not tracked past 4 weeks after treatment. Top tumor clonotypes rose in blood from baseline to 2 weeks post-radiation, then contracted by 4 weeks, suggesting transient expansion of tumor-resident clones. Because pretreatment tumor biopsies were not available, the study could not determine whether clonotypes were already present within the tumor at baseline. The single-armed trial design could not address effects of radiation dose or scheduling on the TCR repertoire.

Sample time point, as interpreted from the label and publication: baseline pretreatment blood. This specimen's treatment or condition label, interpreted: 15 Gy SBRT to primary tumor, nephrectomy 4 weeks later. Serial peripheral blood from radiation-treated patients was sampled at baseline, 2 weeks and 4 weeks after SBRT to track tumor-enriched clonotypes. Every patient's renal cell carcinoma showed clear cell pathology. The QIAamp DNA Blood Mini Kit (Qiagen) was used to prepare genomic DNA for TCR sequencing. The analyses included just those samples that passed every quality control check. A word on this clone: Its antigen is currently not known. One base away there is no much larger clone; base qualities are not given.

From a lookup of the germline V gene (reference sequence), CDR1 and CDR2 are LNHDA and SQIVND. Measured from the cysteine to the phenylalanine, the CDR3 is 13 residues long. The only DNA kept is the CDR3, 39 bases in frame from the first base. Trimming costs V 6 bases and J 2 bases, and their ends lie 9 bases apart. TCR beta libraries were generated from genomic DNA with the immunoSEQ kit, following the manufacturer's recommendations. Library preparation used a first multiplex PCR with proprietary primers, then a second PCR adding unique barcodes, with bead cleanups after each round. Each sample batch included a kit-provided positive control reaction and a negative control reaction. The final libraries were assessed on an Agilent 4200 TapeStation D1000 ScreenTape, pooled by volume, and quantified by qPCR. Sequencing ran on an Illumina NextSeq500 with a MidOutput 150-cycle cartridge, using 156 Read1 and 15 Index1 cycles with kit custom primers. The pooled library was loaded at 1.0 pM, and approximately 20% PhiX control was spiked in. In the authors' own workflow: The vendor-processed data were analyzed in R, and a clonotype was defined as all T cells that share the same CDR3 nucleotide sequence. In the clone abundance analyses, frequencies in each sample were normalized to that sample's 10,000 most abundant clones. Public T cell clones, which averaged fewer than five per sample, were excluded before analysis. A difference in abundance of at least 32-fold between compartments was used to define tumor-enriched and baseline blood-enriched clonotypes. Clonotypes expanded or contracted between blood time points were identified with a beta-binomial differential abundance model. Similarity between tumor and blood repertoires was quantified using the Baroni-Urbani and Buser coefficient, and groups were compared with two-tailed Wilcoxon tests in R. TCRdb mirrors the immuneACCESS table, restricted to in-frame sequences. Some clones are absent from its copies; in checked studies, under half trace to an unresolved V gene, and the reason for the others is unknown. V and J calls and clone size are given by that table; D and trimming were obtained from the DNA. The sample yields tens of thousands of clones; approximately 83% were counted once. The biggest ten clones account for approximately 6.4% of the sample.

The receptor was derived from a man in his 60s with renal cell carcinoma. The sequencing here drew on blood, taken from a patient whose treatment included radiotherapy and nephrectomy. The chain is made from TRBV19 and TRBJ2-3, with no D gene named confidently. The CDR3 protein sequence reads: CASRVSATDTQYF. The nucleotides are TGTGCCAGTAGGGTAAGCGCCACAGATACGCAGTATTTT.